This TCR beta chain was identified in a study of T-cell reconstitution after alpha-beta-depleted transplantation in children. Regarding the study as a whole: T-cell numbers and diversity one year post-transplant derived largely from freshly generated T cells. The study reportedly traced alpha-beta T cells about two months after transplant to several hundred expanded graft clones.

Trimming cost V 6 bases and J 6 bases, with 12 bases left between them. This CDR3 region has 13 residues. This clonotype has a count of ten or more. What it recognizes is unknown. Unique molecular identifiers were incorporated during preparation of the TCRbeta library. Each CDR3 protein is one row after TCRdb ran MiXCR on the PCR reads. The sample contains 300,000 or so distinct CDR3 sequences, 23% of which appear only once. This material consisted of PBMCs, mostly from graft donor cells, taken 180 days after TCRalphabeta/CD19-depleted stem cell transplant. The chain joins TRBV12-3 or TRBV12-4 to TRBJ1-5; D remains unclear. This TCR came from a male patient younger than 18 who had a stem cell transplant for acute lymphoblastic leukemia, so the T cells may come from the graft donor. CDR3 sequence: CASRAQASQPQHF. Written as DNA, the CDR3 is TGTGCCAGCAGGGCCCAGGCCAGTCAGCCCCAGCATTTT.